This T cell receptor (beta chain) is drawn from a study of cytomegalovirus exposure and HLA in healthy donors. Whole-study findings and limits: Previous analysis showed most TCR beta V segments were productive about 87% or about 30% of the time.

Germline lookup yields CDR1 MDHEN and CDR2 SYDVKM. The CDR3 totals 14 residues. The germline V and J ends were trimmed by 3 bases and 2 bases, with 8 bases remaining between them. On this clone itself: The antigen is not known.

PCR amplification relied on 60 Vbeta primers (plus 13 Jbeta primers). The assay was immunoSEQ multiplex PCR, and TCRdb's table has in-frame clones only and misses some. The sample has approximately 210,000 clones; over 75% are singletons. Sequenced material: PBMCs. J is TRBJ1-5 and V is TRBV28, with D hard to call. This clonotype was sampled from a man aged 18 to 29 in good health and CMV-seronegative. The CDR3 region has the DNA TGTGCCAGCAGTTTGGACTTTGGCAATCAGCCCCAGCATTTT. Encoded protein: CASSLDFGNQPQHF.